These T cell receptor beta chains were read from a single sample in a study of human T cells and chemical hapten exposure. Via MiXCR, TCRdb re-called the RACE reads, giving one row per CDR3 protein. The table includes more than 80,000 distinct CDR3 sequences, approximately 10% detected once. Source: whole blood, taken in connection with sensitization to the hapten diphenylcyclopropenone (DPC). These receptors came from a woman aged 50 to 60 with alopecia areata. Some clones in this sample may be carry-over from other donors' samples. Each CDR3 is given with its conserved first and last residue. D genes are given only for firm matches. A clone size is listed for some rows: how often the clone was seen (once, few, many), or a class if it is expanded.

CDR3nt: TGTGCCAGCAGAAAGGGATACGAGCAGTACTTC
CDR3aa: CASRKGYEQYF
abundance: -
d_gene: -
j_gene: TRBJ2-7
v_gene: TRBV6-2/TRBV6-3

CDR3nt: -
CDR3aa: CASSFGSGFKETQYF
abundance: many
d_gene: -
j_gene: TRBJ2-5
v_gene: TRBV7-9

CDR3nt: TGTGCCAGCAGCAGGGACAGGGGATCAGCCAAAAACATTCAGTACTTC
CDR3aa: CASSRDRGSAKNIQYF
abundance: many
d_gene: TRBD1
j_gene: TRBJ2-4
v_gene: TRBV11-2

CDR3nt: TGCAGTGCTAGAGATCCAGGGCTCGGGACTAGCGGGAGGATAGATACGCAGTATTTT
CDR3aa: CSARDPGLGTSGRIDTQYF
abundance: many
d_gene: TRBD2
j_gene: TRBJ2-3
v_gene: TRBV20-1

CDR3nt: TGCGCCAGCAGTTTGACAGCTACTAGCAATCAGCCCCAGCATTTT
CDR3aa: CASSLTATSNQPQHF
abundance: few
d_gene: -
j_gene: TRBJ1-5
v_gene: TRBV10-2

CDR3nt: TGTGCCAGCTCCACGGCAGGGGGCCCCTACGAGCAGTACTTC
CDR3aa: CASSTAGGPYEQYF
abundance: once
d_gene: TRBD1
j_gene: TRBJ2-7
v_gene: TRBV11-2

CDR3nt: TGTGCCAGCAAACCCCGGGCCGGGGAGCTGTTTTTT
CDR3aa: CASKPRAGELFF
abundance: few
d_gene: -
j_gene: TRBJ2-2
v_gene: TRBV28

CDR3nt: TGTGCCAGCTCACCCAAGACAGGGCAGCCCCAGCATTTT
CDR3aa: CASSPKTGQPQHF
abundance: few
d_gene: TRBD1
j_gene: TRBJ1-5
v_gene: TRBV18

CDR3nt: TGTGCCAGCAGCTGGACAGGGACAGGGGGTTACGAGCAGTACTTC
CDR3aa: CASSWTGTGGYEQYF
abundance: -
d_gene: TRBD1
j_gene: TRBJ2-7
v_gene: TRBV7-2

CDR3nt: TGTGCCAGCAGTTACTCGGGACAGCAGTACTTC
CDR3aa: CASSYSGQQYF
abundance: many
d_gene: -
j_gene: TRBJ2-7
v_gene: TRBV6-6

CDR3nt: TGTGCCAGTAGTATGCAGGGAACCAGCAATCAGCCCCAGCATTTT
CDR3aa: CASSMQGTSNQPQHF
abundance: few
d_gene: -
j_gene: TRBJ1-5
v_gene: TRBV19

CDR3nt: TGTGCCAGCAGCCCGAACAGGGTACCCAACAATGAGCAGTTCTTC
CDR3aa: CASSPNRVPNNEQFF
abundance: many
d_gene: -
j_gene: TRBJ2-1
v_gene: TRBV3-1

CDR3nt: TGTGCCAGCTCACCACCACCGGGGGGAGGACAGCCCCAGCATTTT
CDR3aa: CASSPPPGGGQPQHF
abundance: many
d_gene: -
j_gene: TRBJ1-5
v_gene: TRBV18

CDR3nt: TGCAGTGCTCCGGACAGGGCACGGTCCACTGAAGCTTTCTTT
CDR3aa: CSAPDRARSTEAFF
abundance: -
d_gene: TRBD1
j_gene: TRBJ1-1
v_gene: TRBV20-1

CDR3nt: TGCAGTGCTAGGGGTCAACTAGCGGGAGGGTTCCATGAGCAGTTCTTC
CDR3aa: CSARGQLAGGFHEQFF
abundance: -
d_gene: TRBD2
j_gene: TRBJ2-1
v_gene: TRBV20-1

CDR3nt: TGTGCCAGCGCGGTGGGCCATCTCTACGAGCAGTACTTC
CDR3aa: CASAVGHLYEQYF
abundance: many
d_gene: -
j_gene: TRBJ2-7
v_gene: TRBV2

CDR3nt: TGTGCCAGTAGTATCATCGGGGGGCGATTCTCCTACAATGAGCAGTTCTTC
CDR3aa: CASSIIGGRFSYNEQFF
abundance: few
d_gene: -
j_gene: TRBJ2-1
v_gene: TRBV19

CDR3nt: TGCGCCAGCAGTCCTGCCGGAGGGGGCACAGATACGCAGTATTTT
CDR3aa: CASSPAGGGTDTQYF
abundance: -
d_gene: -
j_gene: TRBJ2-3
v_gene: TRBV5-1

CDR3nt: TGCAGTGCTAGGGGGCAGGCCGCTATATACGGCTACACCTTC
CDR3aa: CSARGQAAIYGYTF
abundance: many
d_gene: -
j_gene: TRBJ1-2
v_gene: TRBV20-1

CDR3nt: TGTGCCAGCACGGGACGGCCATTCTACGAGCAGTACTTC
CDR3aa: CASTGRPFYEQYF
abundance: -
d_gene: -
j_gene: TRBJ2-7
v_gene: TRBV12-3/TRBV12-4

CDR3nt: TGTGCCAGCAGCACCTCCGGGACAGGGAAAGAGACCCAGTACTTC
CDR3aa: CASSTSGTGKETQYF
abundance: many
d_gene: TRBD1
j_gene: TRBJ2-5
v_gene: TRBV7-9

CDR3nt: TGTGCCAGCAGACGATACAATGAGCAGTTCTTC
CDR3aa: CASRRYNEQFF
abundance: many
d_gene: -
j_gene: TRBJ2-1
v_gene: TRBV7-2

CDR3nt: TGTGCCAGCAGCTTGGTGAGCGGGGGCGCGGAGCAGTACTTC
CDR3aa: CASSLVSGGAEQYF
abundance: -
d_gene: TRBD2
j_gene: TRBJ2-7
v_gene: TRBV7-9

CDR3nt: TGTGCCAGCAGCCGCCGGACCAACGAGCAGTACTTC
CDR3aa: CASSRRTNEQYF
abundance: many
d_gene: -
j_gene: TRBJ2-7
v_gene: TRBV7-9

CDR3nt: TGCAGCGTAGTCTCGGGCGACTATGGCTACACCTTC
CDR3aa: CSVVSGDYGYTF
abundance: -
d_gene: -
j_gene: TRBJ1-2
v_gene: TRBV29-1

CDR3nt: TGTGCCAGCAGCCGGCAGGCTAGCGGGTTCTCCTACGAGCAGTACTTC
CDR3aa: CASSRQASGFSYEQYF
abundance: few
d_gene: TRBD2
j_gene: TRBJ2-7
v_gene: TRBV14

CDR3nt: TGTGCCAGCAGCTTGACACAGGATCAGCCCCAGCATTTT
CDR3aa: CASSLTQDQPQHF
abundance: few
d_gene: -
j_gene: TRBJ1-5
v_gene: TRBV6-1

CDR3nt: TGTGCCAGCAGCCCGAGGGACTTCCAAGCTCGTACGCAGTATTTT
CDR3aa: CASSPRDFQARTQYF
abundance: many
d_gene: -
j_gene: TRBJ2-3
v_gene: TRBV5-4

CDR3nt: TGTGCCAGCAGCCCCCGGGGGGTGATCACCGGGGAGCTGTTTTTT
CDR3aa: CASSPRGVITGELFF
abundance: few
d_gene: TRBD2
j_gene: TRBJ2-2
v_gene: TRBV11-2

CDR3nt: TGTGCCAGCATTGGCCCCTCTCCCAGCTCCTACGAGCAGTACTTC
CDR3aa: CASIGPSPSSYEQYF
abundance: -
d_gene: -
j_gene: TRBJ2-7
v_gene: TRBV2

CDR3nt: TGTGCCAGCAGTTTCACCCATCTAGCGGGCCCTAAAGGCGAGCAGTACTTC
CDR3aa: CASSFTHLAGPKGEQYF
abundance: many
d_gene: TRBD2
j_gene: TRBJ2-7
v_gene: TRBV6-5

CDR3nt: TGTGCCACCAGCAGAGATGCGGGGCTCCCCTACGAGCAGTACTTC
CDR3aa: CATSRDAGLPYEQYF
abundance: -
d_gene: -
j_gene: TRBJ2-7
v_gene: TRBV15

CDR3nt: TGTGCCAGCAGTGGGACTGACACTGAAGCTTTCTTT
CDR3aa: CASSGTDTEAFF
abundance: few
d_gene: -
j_gene: TRBJ1-1
v_gene: TRBV12-3/TRBV12-4

CDR3nt: TGTGCCAGCACCCAGGACTCGAGTAGGGAGCAGTTCTTC
CDR3aa: CASTQDSSREQFF
abundance: many
d_gene: -
j_gene: TRBJ2-1
v_gene: TRBV25-1

CDR3nt: TGCAGCGGTCAGGGGGCAGATACGCAGTATTTT
CDR3aa: CSGQGADTQYF
abundance: many
d_gene: TRBD1
j_gene: TRBJ2-3
v_gene: TRBV29-1

CDR3nt: TGTGCCAGCGTTAGCGGGAGTTCGCACAATGAGCAGTTCTTC
CDR3aa: CASVSGSSHNEQFF
abundance: many
d_gene: TRBD2
j_gene: TRBJ2-1
v_gene: TRBV7-9

CDR3nt: TGCGCCAGCAGCTCTTACCGGACGGGGAACACTGAAGCTTTCTTT
CDR3aa: CASSSYRTGNTEAFF
abundance: -
d_gene: -
j_gene: TRBJ1-1
v_gene: TRBV5-1

CDR3nt: TGTGCCAGCAGTTACTCGCGGACGCCTGGGGAGCAGTACTTC
CDR3aa: CASSYSRTPGEQYF
abundance: -
d_gene: -
j_gene: TRBJ2-7
v_gene: TRBV6-2/TRBV6-3

CDR3nt: TGTGCCAGCAGCCCCGGGACAGGGCTCTATGGCTACACCTTC
CDR3aa: CASSPGTGLYGYTF
abundance: few
d_gene: TRBD1
j_gene: TRBJ1-2
v_gene: TRBV6-1

CDR3nt: TGTGCCAGCGCCGCGAGCAGGTCCTACAATGAGCAGTTCTTC
CDR3aa: CASAASRSYNEQFF
abundance: many
d_gene: -
j_gene: TRBJ2-1
v_gene: TRBV6-2/TRBV6-3

CDR3nt: TGTGCCTGGAGCCCCACGTACAATGAGCAGTTCTTC
CDR3aa: CAWSPTYNEQFF
abundance: many
d_gene: -
j_gene: TRBJ2-1
v_gene: TRBV30

CDR3nt: TGCAGCGTTGGACCCAAGGAGGAGACCCAGTACTTC
CDR3aa: CSVGPKEETQYF
abundance: -
d_gene: -
j_gene: TRBJ2-5
v_gene: TRBV29-1

CDR3nt: TGTGCCAGCAGCCTCTCGGGAGCGCAGGGGGAGACCCAGTACTTC
CDR3aa: CASSLSGAQGETQYF
abundance: -
d_gene: -
j_gene: TRBJ2-5
v_gene: TRBV7-9

CDR3nt: TGCAGCGTTGACCGGGGATCCAATGAGCAGTTCTTC
CDR3aa: CSVDRGSNEQFF
abundance: -
d_gene: -
j_gene: TRBJ2-1
v_gene: TRBV29-1

CDR3nt: TGTGCCAGCAGCTACGGAGCCGACAGGGCCGGAAACACCATATATTTT
CDR3aa: CASSYGADRAGNTIYF
abundance: many
d_gene: TRBD1
j_gene: TRBJ1-3
v_gene: TRBV4-2

CDR3nt: TGTGCCAGCAGTTTATACGGGGCGTCCCTTGAAGATACGCAGTATTTT
CDR3aa: CASSLYGASLEDTQYF
abundance: few
d_gene: -
j_gene: TRBJ2-3
v_gene: TRBV12-3/TRBV12-4

CDR3nt: TGTGCCATCAGTTCCGACACGAAGCCTTACAATGAGCAGTTCTTC
CDR3aa: CAISSDTKPYNEQFF
abundance: many
d_gene: -
j_gene: TRBJ2-1
v_gene: TRBV10-3

CDR3nt: TGCAGTGCTATGAGACCCCGGGACAGGGGGTACCGCTACGAGCAGTACTTC
CDR3aa: CSAMRPRDRGYRYEQYF
abundance: -
d_gene: TRBD1
j_gene: TRBJ2-7
v_gene: TRBV20-1

CDR3nt: TGTGCCTGGAGTGTACGTAGCGGGTCCTACAATGAGCAGTTCTTC
CDR3aa: CAWSVRSGSYNEQFF
abundance: many
d_gene: TRBD2
j_gene: TRBJ2-1
v_gene: TRBV30

CDR3nt: TGTGCCAGCAGTGGGTTGGGGGGCCGCTCTGGGGCCAACGTCCTGACTTTC
CDR3aa: CASSGLGGRSGANVLTF
abundance: many
d_gene: -
j_gene: TRBJ2-6
v_gene: TRBV2

CDR3nt: TGTGCCAGCAGTTCCAAGATTAGCGGGCTAGGCAATGAGCAGTTCTTC
CDR3aa: CASSSKISGLGNEQFF
abundance: -
d_gene: TRBD2
j_gene: TRBJ2-1
v_gene: TRBV5-4

CDR3nt: TGCAGTGCTACAGGACCAATCCTATACGAGCAGTACTTC
CDR3aa: CSATGPILYEQYF
abundance: many
d_gene: -
j_gene: TRBJ2-7
v_gene: TRBV20-1

CDR3nt: TGTGCCACCACTACTGACCGGGACAGGGGCGGAAGGCCCTATGGCTACACCTTC
CDR3aa: CATTTDRDRGGRPYGYTF
abundance: few
d_gene: TRBD1
j_gene: TRBJ1-2
v_gene: TRBV15

CDR3nt: TGTGCCAGCAGCGCCTACGGGACTTCCTACGAGCAGTACTTC
CDR3aa: CASSAYGTSYEQYF
abundance: few
d_gene: -
j_gene: TRBJ2-7
v_gene: TRBV9

CDR3nt: TGTGCCAGCAGGGACCAACAGGGGGCTTGGACTGAAGCTTTCTTT
CDR3aa: CASRDQQGAWTEAFF
abundance: -
d_gene: TRBD1
j_gene: TRBJ1-1
v_gene: TRBV6-5

CDR3nt: TGCAGTGCTTCCCTCCCCGATACGCAGTATTTT
CDR3aa: CSASLPDTQYF
abundance: many
d_gene: -
j_gene: TRBJ2-3
v_gene: TRBV20-1

CDR3nt: TGTGCCAGCAGTTTATGGAGACAGGGGACCGGGGAGCTGTTTTTT
CDR3aa: CASSLWRQGTGELFF
abundance: many
d_gene: TRBD1
j_gene: TRBJ2-2
v_gene: TRBV28

CDR3nt: TGCAGCGTTGAAGATTTGAGGGGCCTAAGCTCCTACGAGCAGTACTTC
CDR3aa: CSVEDLRGLSSYEQYF
abundance: -
d_gene: -
j_gene: TRBJ2-7
v_gene: TRBV29-1